The text below deals with one T cell receptor (beta chain). Compared with germline, one end of the junction differs, possibly owing to a read error. The CDR3 spans 13 residues. CDR1 MNHEY and CDR2 SVGAGI come from the germline V gene. Libraries were prepared by immunoSEQ multiplex PCR; TCRdb keeps only in-frame clonotypes and omits some of them. The sample lists 9,000 or so clones; about four fifths were seen once. The entry originates in a study of somatic mutations in cytotoxic T cells in rheumatoid arthritis. Study at large: Patients had less than 35 ml EDTA blood drawn right after diagnosis, before any treatment.

The gene calls are TRBV6-5 and TRBJ1-1; D unresolved. Specimen: CD8+ T cells sorted from blood. The clonotype comes from an adult with rheumatoid arthritis. In nucleotides, the CDR3 is TGTGCCAGCAGTTCCGGGGTCGAAACTATAGGCTTTTTT. Its translation: CASSSGVETIGFF.